These 5 T cell receptor beta chains originate from one sample sequenced in a study of regulatory T cells in long-lasting Graves disease. Regarding time point: newly diagnosed GD, antithyroid drugs for less than 3 months. Making the TCR library involved RNA that had been extracted from PBMCs. With iRepertoire HTBI primers and Arm-PCR of CDR3 regions, TCR beta libraries were built. One entry per CDR3 protein, called by TCRdb with MiXCR from the multiplex PCR reads. Found here are some 250,000 distinct CDR3 sequences, around 20% of them singletons; the top ten hold approximately 15%. Sequencing was performed on peripheral blood mononuclear cells (PBMCs), taken at new diagnosis, from a patient treated with antithyroid drugs. The receptors were sampled from a female donor with Graves disease.

The V gene is TRBV6-1, the J gene TRBJ2-7, with D possibly TRBD1 on 6 matching bases. Germline loops: CDR1 MNHNS, CDR2 SASEGT. The CDR3 runs to 12 residues. Trimming shortened V by 7 bases and J by 3 bases, and 10 bases separated the two germline ends. The CDR3 sequence is CASKTGSYEQYF. The CDR3 coding sequence is TGTGCCAGCAAAACAGGGAGCTACGAGCAGTACTTC.

This clonotype has at least ten counts. The V gene is TRBV5-5, the J gene TRBJ1-2; TRBD1 is a possible D gene (6 bases). The CDR3 contains 14 residues. Germline CDR1 is SGHKS and CDR2 is YYEKEE (reference sequence). V lost 4 bases, J lost 4 bases, and 14 bases lay in between. In DNA, the CDR3 is TGTGCCAGCAGCCTCCAGGGGATTGGCTATGGCTACACCTTC. Residues: CASSLQGIGYGYTF.

This clonotype was seen more than once but under ten times. The chain combines TRBV29-1 with TRBJ2-1; D possibly corresponds to TRBD2 (6 bases). The CDR3 is 12 amino acids. The V end was cut by 2 bases, the J end by 10 bases, with 12 bases between. Germline values: CDR1 SQVTM, CDR2 ANQGSEA. CDR3 protein: CSVEQLAGEQFF. The CDR3 nucleotides read TGCAGCGTTGAACAACTAGCAGGGGAGCAGTTCTTC.

Ten or more counts support this clonotype. The chain carries TRBV18 and TRBJ1-4; 10 bases agree with TRBD1. This CDR3 has 15 residues. Germline values: CDR1 KGHSH, CDR2 LQKENI. V was clipped by 4 bases and J by 13 bases; unmatched bases: 12. The CDR3 nucleotides are TGTGCCAGCTCACAGATTCCCGGGACAGGGGACGGACTGTTTTTT. It specifies CASSQIPGTGDGLFF.

This clonotype occurred many times. The chain uses TRBV7-9 and TRBJ2-3, with D maybe TRBD2 (5 bases). Germline V gene data show CDR1 as SEHNR and CDR2 as FQNEAQ (reference sequence). The V and J ends lost 5 bases and 0 bases respectively, with 12 bases between them. The CDR3 loop spans 15 amino acids. The CDR3 DNA follows: TGTGCCAGCAGCCCCATGAGGGCGAGCACAGATACGCAGTATTTT. It is translated as CASSPMRASTDTQYF. The complete variable domain, with remaining parts taken from reference TRBV7-9 and TRBJ2-3, reads DTGVSQNPRHKITKRGQNVTFRCDPISEHNRLYWYRQTLGQGPEFLTYFQNEAQLEKSRLLSDRFSAERPKGSFSTLEIQRTEQGDSAMYLCASSPMRASTDTQYFGPGTRLTVL.